This TCR beta chain comes out of a study of shared clonotypes between healthy human individuals. Study context: Per donor, three plates held CD4 naive cells, three held CD4 memory, two held CD8 naive and one held CD8 memory. Overall study results and limits: Researchers found naive subsets generally carried larger estimated richness than memory subsets. Clonotypes shared by all four sorted-subset donors had higher generation probabilities than non-shared clonotypes.

As concerns this clone: What it binds is not known.

Template for every sorted-subset replicate PCR totaled around 200 ng DNA, 25,000 to 30,000 T cell genomes. TCRdb's table, derived via immunoSEQ multiplex PCR, lists solely in-frame clones and lacks some. The sample consists of some 800,000 clones, 80% to 95% of them appearing once. The CDR3 has 15 residues. The V gene's germline CDR1 is SGDLS and CDR2 YYNGEE. With 2 bases clipped from V and 7 bases from J, the junction kept 8 bases outside the gene matches. Naive CD8 cells lacked CD45RO and underwent positive selection for CCR7, leaving out terminally differentiated effector memory CD45RA+ cells. The material sequenced was naive CD8+ T cells sorted from blood. The receptor was derived from a man aged 30 to 39 in good health. This chain uses TRBV9 with TRBJ2-1; 8 bases match TRBD1. This chain's CDR3 is CASSVLTGESNEQFF. Here the CDR3 DNA reads TGTGCCAGCAGCGTTTTGACAGGGGAATCAAATGAGCAGTTCTTC.